The entry below gives a single T cell receptor (beta chain) sequence along with its context. These data come from a study of blood T cell repertoires in COVID-19. As for the study in general: The cDNA or gDNA used as material had been derived from T cells, B-cell-depleted T cells, or PBMCs.

Produced via immunoSEQ multiplex PCR; TCRdb's table is partial and in-frame only. The table records about 170,000 clones, roughly 93% of them present only once. CDR3 length equals 15 residues. Germline-derived CDR1 and CDR2 are SGHTA and FQGNSA. V was clipped by 5 bases and J by 5 bases; unmatched bases: 8. The source is a man between 18 and 29 years old with COVID-19, enrolled during active disease. The sequencing input was peripheral blood. This chain connects TRBV7-2 to TRBJ1-1, with 10 bases aligning to TRBD1. This CDR3 reads CASSPRDRGKTEAFF. The CDR3 region has the DNA TGTGCCAGCAGCCCTCGGGACAGGGGAAAGACTGAAGCTTTCTTT.